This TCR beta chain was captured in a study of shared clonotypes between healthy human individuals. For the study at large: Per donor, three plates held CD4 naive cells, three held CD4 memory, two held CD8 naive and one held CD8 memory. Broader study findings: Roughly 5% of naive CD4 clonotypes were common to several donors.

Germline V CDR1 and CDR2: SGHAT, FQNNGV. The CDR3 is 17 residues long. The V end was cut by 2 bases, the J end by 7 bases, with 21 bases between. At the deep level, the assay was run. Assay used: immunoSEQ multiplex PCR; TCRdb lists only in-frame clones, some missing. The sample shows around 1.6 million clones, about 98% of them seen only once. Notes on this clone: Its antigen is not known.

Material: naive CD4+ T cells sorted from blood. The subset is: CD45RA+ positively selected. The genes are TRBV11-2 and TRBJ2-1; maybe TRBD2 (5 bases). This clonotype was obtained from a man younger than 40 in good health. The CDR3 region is CASSLWLVVRTPNEQFF. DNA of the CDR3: TGTGCCAGCAGCTTATGGTTGGTCGTTAGGACTCCAAATGAGCAGTTCTTC.